This TCR beta chain was captured by sequencing in a study of shared T cell receptors in the human thymus. The V and J ends lost 1 base and 0 bases respectively, with 13 bases between them. Germline lookup yields CDR1 SGHRS and CDR2 YFSETQ. The CDR3 loop spans 16 amino acids. The data were produced by immunoSEQ multiplex PCR, yet TCRdb's version contains in-frame clones alone and is incomplete. The sample contains about 730,000 clones, approximately 83% of which appear only once. These data were also reused for a study on human thymus T cells. That work adds: Having surgery to correct congenital heart defects, healthy Finnish infants acted as the donors. An apparent bias in V and J gene usage was seen in thymic and blood repertoires.

The genes are TRBV5-1 and TRBJ2-5; D is perhaps TRBD1 (6 bases). The material sequenced was thymocytes. The sequence came from a girl under three years old with a congenital heart defect. The CDR3 sequence: CASSLRDGQYQETQYF. The CDR3 bases are TGCGCCAGCAGCTTGCGGGACGGACAGTACCAAGAGACCCAGTACTTC. Full variable domain (outside the CDR3, taken from reference TRBV5-1 and TRBJ2-5): KAGVTQTPRYLIKTRGQQVTLSCSPISGHRSVSWYQQTPGQGLQFLFEYFSETQRNKGNFPGRFSGRQFSNSRSEMNVSTLELGDSALYLCASSLRDGQYQETQYFGPGTRLLVL.